This T cell receptor (beta chain) was documented in a study of vaccination and CD4 T cells after COVID-19. Points from the study as a whole: Researchers report that a median about 86% of reactive clones in convalescent patients surfaced only post-vaccination.

The assay that was used to sequence DNA from cultured CD4+ T cells was the Oncomine TCR Beta short-read assay. TCRdb recomputed calls from the PCR reads with MiXCR, one row per CDR3 protein. This table holds about 25,000 distinct CDR3 sequences, 28% found once. V was cut by 4 bases and J by 13 bases, with 14 bases left in between. From germline, CDR1 is SGHTA and CDR2 FQGTGA. CDR3 length: 12 amino acids. The time point denotes: late sampling 161 to 241 days after vaccination in a few convalescent patients. Treatment of the sample: roughly 11-day PBMC culture with coronavirus spike peptide pools or control peptides (ViraFEST assay). ViraFEST stimulated the growth of antigen-specific T cells using peptide pools and subsequently profiled their TCRs by sequencing. Two million PBMCs per well were cultured with 7.5 to 10 IU/ml IL-2 and about 10 ug/ml peptide pools. Note on this clonotype: Its antigen is undetermined.

This material consisted of CD4+ T cells from blood, cultured in vitro, taken about 7 months after SARS-CoV-2 vaccination. The gene calls are TRBV7-3 and TRBJ2-1; TRBD2 might be the D (5 bases). The sequence came from a human donor who had recovered from COVID-19. CDR3 region: CASSSPSGEQFF. The CDR3 DNA is TGTGCCAGCAGCTCTCCGAGCGGCGAACAGTTCTTC.